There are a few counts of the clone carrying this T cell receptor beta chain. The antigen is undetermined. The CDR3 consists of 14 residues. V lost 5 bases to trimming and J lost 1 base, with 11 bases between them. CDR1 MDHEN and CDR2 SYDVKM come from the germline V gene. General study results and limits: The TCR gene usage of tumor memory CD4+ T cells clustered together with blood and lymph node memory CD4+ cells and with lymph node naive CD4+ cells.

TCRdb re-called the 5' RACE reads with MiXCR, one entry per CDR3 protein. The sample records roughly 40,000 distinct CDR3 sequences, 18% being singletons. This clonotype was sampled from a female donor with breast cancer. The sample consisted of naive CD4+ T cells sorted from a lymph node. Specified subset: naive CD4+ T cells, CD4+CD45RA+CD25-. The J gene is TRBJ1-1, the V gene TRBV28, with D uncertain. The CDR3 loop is CASSPVRSNTEAFF. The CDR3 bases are TGTGCCAGCAGTCCCGTCAGGTCGAACACTGAAGCTTTCTTT.